This T cell receptor beta chain appears in the sequencing data of a study of blood T cell repertoires in COVID-19 (TCRdb year 2020). For context, the study as a whole: Collaborator samples came from the United States, Italy and Spain and covered acute and convalescent phases of COVID-19. The material from the prospective study consisted of cDNA or gDNA derived from T cells, B-cell-depleted T cells, or PBMCs. The dataset comprised deeply sampled blood TCRbeta repertoires from subjects exposed to, actively infected with, or recovered from COVID-19. The repertoires were made available in a free public database intended to serve as a resource for research on the immune response to SARS-CoV-2. Samples came from the ongoing ImmuneRACE study (first 160 participants) plus 1,254 subjects from 6 global collaborators. Sample metadata almost always included a de-identified subject ID, COVID-19 status, age in years and sex. Where available, HLA class I and class II types were taken from metadata supplied by the sample provider and were not determined by assay-based typing.

TCRbeta CDR3 regions were amplified from genomic DNA by means of the immunoSEQ Assay, a bias-controlled multiplex PCR. The source study handled its data this way. Within the assay, amplification of reference gene primers was used to estimate how many nucleated cells each sample contained. To quantify the absolute abundance of each unique TCRbeta CDR3 rearrangement, sequence reads were collapsed and filtered. For each sample, productive Simpson clonality was calculated as the square root of Simpson's diversity index across productive rearrangements. Drawn from immuneACCESS, this table holds only the in-frame rearrangements with V and J called that TCRdb kept. Clones are partly lost; checked studies trace under half to an unresolved V gene and leave the rest unexplained. V and J calls and clone size are those listed in that table; D and trimming were worked out from the DNA. For this sample the table gives around 200,000 clones, of which 80% to 90% were detected only once. In total, the top ten clones hold about a fifth of the sample.

The germline V end is reduced by 5 bases and the J end by 4 bases; junction bases left unmatched: 7. Including cysteine and phenylalanine, the CDR3 has 14 amino acids. Only CDR3 DNA is held: 42 bases, read in frame from base 1. CDR1 and CDR2, per the germline V gene (reference sequence), are SSHAT and FNYEAQ. Collaborating institutions collected whole blood in K2EDTA tubes following their own protocols. Collaborator samples were shipped for TCRbeta analysis as frozen whole blood, isolated PBMCs, or DNA extracted from either sample type. Broad study findings and their caveats: The amount of clinical and demographic metadata varied by source and participant and was provided uncurated.

As concerns this clone: Which antigen it targets is not known. Base qualities are not recorded, but no much larger clone differs from it by a single base.

This TCR derives from a man between 65 and 85 years old with active or convalescent COVID-19. The chain couples TRBV7-7 to TRBJ2-5, and 7 junction bases match TRBD1. Sequencing was carried out using peripheral blood. CDR3 region: CASSPGGHGETQYF. The DNA reads TGTGCCAGCAGCCCAGGGGGACACGGAGAGACCCAGTACTTC.